The source of this T cell receptor (beta chain) is a study of control samples from healthy donors and cancer patients. Assay used: immunoSEQ multiplex PCR; TCRdb lists only in-frame clones, some missing. The sample table sets out about 190,000 clones. Germline V gives CDR1 SGHDN, CDR2 FVKESK. The germline V and J ends were trimmed by 4 bases and 8 bases, with 13 bases remaining between them. This CDR3 region has 13 residues. The receptor's source is a woman aged 25 to 39 in good health. The chain uses TRBV14 and TRBJ2-3, with D maybe TRBD2 (5 bases). Material for sequencing was blood. The CDR3 DNA is TGTGCCAGCAGCCTCAAACTCGGGGTTACGCAGTATTTT. It encodes CASSLKLGVTQYF.